A single sample gave rise to the 18 T cell receptor beta chains below, sequenced in a study of post-analysis software for immune sequencing data. Broader study findings: Higher frequency in patients than in controls was seen for roughly five TRBV segments, with TRBV5-6, TRBV5-1 and TRBV20-1 among them.

Their target antigens are unknown. Tagging with unique molecular identifiers was a feature of the TCR beta cDNA libraries. Via MiXCR, TCRdb re-called the PCR reads, giving one row per CDR3 protein. Of about 820,000 distinct CDR3 sequences listed, roughly 50% are singletons. The sequenced sample was blood. The origin of the receptors is a girl aged 5-17 years with multiple sclerosis.

The V gene is TRBV6-5, the J gene TRBJ2-1; 8 bases fit TRBD1. Trimming took 6 bases from V and 8 from J; bases not matched to a gene: 9. Germline-derived CDR1 and CDR2 are MNHEY and SVGAGI. The CDR3 is made up of 14 amino acids. CDR3 nucleotides: TGTGCCAGCAGCTCCGACAGGGGCGTCTATGAGCAGTTCTTC. Amino acid sequence: CASSSDRGVYEQFF.

The chain combines TRBV29-1 with TRBJ2-5; 8 nucleotides line up with TRBD1. The J call is doubtful: the DNA matches TRBJ2-7 better. This CDR3 is built from 14 residues. CDR1 is SQVTM, CDR2 ANQGSEA, per germline. CDR3 DNA sequence: TGCAGCGCGCGATCCGGGACAGGAAACTACGAGCAGTACTTC. Protein product: CSARSGTGNYEQYF.

This clonotype was detected only once. One end of the junction fails to match germline, which may point to a read error. The V call is TRBV5-6, the J call TRBJ2-5; D gene ambiguous. CDR1 is SGHDT, CDR2 YYEEEE, per germline. CDR3 length: 16 amino acids. The CDR3 coding sequence is TGTGCCAACAGCTTGGAGAAGTGGACGGACCAAGAGACCCAGTACTTC. Its translation is CANSLEKWTDQETQYF.

The chain joins TRBV27 to TRBJ1-5; D unclear. Germline-derived CDR1 and CDR2 are MNHEY and SMNVEV (reference sequence). The germline V and J ends were trimmed by 4 bases and 0 bases, with 13 bases remaining between them. The CDR3 sequence is 16 residues long. CDR3 sequence (DNA): TGTGCCAGCAGTTCATACACTGGAAATAGCAATCAGCCCCAGCATTTT. Protein: CASSSYTGNSNQPQHF.

The chain joins TRBV20-1 to TRBJ2-3; 8 bases map to TRBD2. With 0 bases clipped from V and 4 bases from J, the junction kept 9 bases outside the gene matches. CDR1 DFQATT and CDR2 SNEGSKA come from the germline V gene (reference sequence). This CDR3 comprises 16 residues. The DNA of the CDR3 is TGCAGTGCTAGAGATACGGTTGCGGGAGGCCCAGATACGCAGTATTTT. The encoded protein is CSARDTVAGGPDTQYF.

The chain uses TRBV12-3 or TRBV12-4 and TRBJ2-7, with TRBD2 identical over 10 bases. CDR3 length: 14 residues. V lost 6 bases and J lost 4; bases outside the gene matches: 6. CDR3 DNA sequence: TGTGCCAGCAGCCCTAGCGGGAGTCCGTACGAGCAGTACTTC. Its protein is CASSPSGSPYEQYF.

This clonotype was picked up a small number of times. This chain joins TRBV29-1 and TRBJ1-2, with D possibly matching TRBD1 (6 bases). Deletions cut 8 bases from V and 1 base from J, with 17 bases between. CDR3 length equals 14 residues. The germline gives CDR1 SQVTM, CDR2 ANQGSEA. CDR3 in DNA: TGCAGCTTCAGATTTGGGGGCCTTAACTATGGCTACACCTTC. Translated: CSFRFGGLNYGYTF.

This chain uses TRBV10-3 with TRBJ2-5, with TRBD1 identical over 11 bases. The tail of the sequence fits TRBJ2-7 better, so the J call may be wrong. Germline CDR1 reads ENHRY; CDR2 reads SYGVKD. The CDR3 has 14 residues. DNA of the CDR3: TGTGCCACCCGGACAGGGGGCTTCGGGGACGAGCAGTACTTC. This codes for CATRTGGFGDEQYF.

This clonotype came up a few times. The V gene is TRBV12-3 or TRBV12-4, the J gene TRBJ2-6, with 8 bases fitting TRBD1. This CDR3 comprises 18 residues. Losses at the gene ends were 3 bases for V and 0 bases for J; bases not matched to a gene: 7. The CDR3 region is CASSFGQGASSGANVLTF. CDR3 bases: TGTGCCAGCAGTTTTGGCCAGGGGGCCTCCTCTGGGGCCAACGTCCTGACTTTC.

This rearrangement joins TRBV11-1 to TRBJ2-7; 12 bases fit TRBD1. CDR3 length: 16 residues. V lost 5 bases, J lost 4 bases, and 9 bases stayed unmatched. Germline CDR1 reads SGHAT; CDR2 reads FQDESV (reference sequence). The CDR3 DNA is TGTGCCAGCAGCGCCGCCGGGACAGGGGGCTTGTACGAGCAGTACTTC. This sequence encodes CASSAAGTGGLYEQYF.

This chain joins TRBV7-6 and TRBJ2-1, with D hard to call. Per the germline V gene, CDR1 is SGHVS and CDR2 is FNYEAQ. The CDR3 sequence is 13 residues long. V was trimmed by 4 bases and J by 4 bases, leaving 8 bases between them. The CDR3 coding sequence is TGTGCCAGCAGCTACGACACGTACAATGAGCAGTTCTTC. This translates into CASSYDTYNEQFF.

The V call is TRBV12-3 or TRBV12-4, the J call TRBJ2-5, with 9 bases lining up with TRBD1. The V gene end was trimmed by 6 bases and the J gene end by 5 bases; junction bases not matched to a gene: 7. The CDR3 sequence is 14 residues long. The CDR3 DNA is TGTGCCAGCAGAATCAGTGGACAGGGGGAGACCCAGTACTTC. It specifies CASRISGQGETQYF.

V and J are TRBV20-1 and TRBJ2-7; the match to TRBD2 covers 10 bases. The trim removed 6 bases at V and 7 bases at J, leaving 9 bases unmatched. CDR1 is DFQATT, CDR2 SNEGSKA, per germline (reference sequence). The CDR3 is made up of 13 amino acids. CDR3 coding DNA: TGCAGTGCACCCACTAGCGGGGTCGATGAGCAGTACTTC. It translates to CSAPTSGVDEQYF.

The rearrangement uses TRBV21-1 and TRBJ2-1. TRBV21-1 is a pseudogene locus. The CDR3 sequence is 16 residues long. Here the CDR3 reads CASSLIGREVYNEQFF. The CDR3 nucleotides read TGTGCCAGCAGCCTCATCGGAAGGGAGGTCTACAATGAGCAGTTCTTC.

The chain uses TRBV12-3 or TRBV12-4 and TRBJ1-2, with 8 bases fitting TRBD1. The CDR3 runs 11 residues. V gave up 6 bases and J gave up 8 bases; unmatched junction bases: 2. CDR3 in amino acids: CASRGQEGYTF. The CDR3 DNA follows: TGTGCCAGCAGGGGACAGGAAGGCTACACCTTC.

J is TRBJ1-5 and V is TRBV27, with D perhaps matching TRBD1 (5 bases). Germline V gene data show CDR1 as MNHEY and CDR2 as SMNVEV (reference sequence). V was trimmed by 2 bases and J by 3 bases, leaving 11 bases between them. The CDR3 sequence is 15 residues long. The CDR3 DNA reads as TGTGCCAGCAGTTTAGGGCGACAGTCCAATCAGCCCCAGCATTTT. Translated: CASSLGRQSNQPQHF.

This rearrangement joins TRBV21-1 to TRBJ2-7; the table's TRBD1 call for D was not verified on the DNA. TRBV21-1 is shown as a pseudogene. CDR3 length: 16 amino acids. The CDR3 sequence is CASSKASGDSSYEQYF. DNA for the CDR3: TGTGCCAGCAGCAAAGCATCGGGGGACAGCTCCTACGAGCAGTACTTC.

V gene TRBV18 combines with J gene TRBJ2-7; 13 nucleotides match TRBD2. CDR1 is KGHSH and CDR2 is LQKENI in the germline V gene. The CDR3 sequence is 16 residues long. Trimming at V came to 3 bases and at J to 2 bases, leaving 4 bases not matched to a gene. The CDR3 sequence: CASSPTGTSGTYEQYF. The CDR3 DNA sequence: TGTGCCAGCTCACCGACCGGGACTAGCGGGACCTACGAGCAGTACTTC.